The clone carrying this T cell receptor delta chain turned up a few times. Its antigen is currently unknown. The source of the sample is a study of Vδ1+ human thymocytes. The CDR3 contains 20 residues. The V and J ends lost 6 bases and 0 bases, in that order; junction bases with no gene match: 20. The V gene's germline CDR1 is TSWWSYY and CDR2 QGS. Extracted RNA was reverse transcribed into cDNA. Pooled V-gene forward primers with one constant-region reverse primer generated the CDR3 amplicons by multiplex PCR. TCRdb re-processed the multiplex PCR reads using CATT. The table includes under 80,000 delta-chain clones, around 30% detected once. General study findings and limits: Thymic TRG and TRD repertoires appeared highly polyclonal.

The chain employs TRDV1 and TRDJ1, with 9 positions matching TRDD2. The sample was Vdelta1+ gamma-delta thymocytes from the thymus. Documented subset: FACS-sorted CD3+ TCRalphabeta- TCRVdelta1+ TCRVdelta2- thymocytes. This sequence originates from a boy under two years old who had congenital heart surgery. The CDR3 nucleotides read TGTGCTCTTGGTCCCGGCCTTCCTACGACTGGGAGGCTATACACCGATAAACTCATCTTT. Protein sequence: CALGPGLPTTGRLYTDKLIF.